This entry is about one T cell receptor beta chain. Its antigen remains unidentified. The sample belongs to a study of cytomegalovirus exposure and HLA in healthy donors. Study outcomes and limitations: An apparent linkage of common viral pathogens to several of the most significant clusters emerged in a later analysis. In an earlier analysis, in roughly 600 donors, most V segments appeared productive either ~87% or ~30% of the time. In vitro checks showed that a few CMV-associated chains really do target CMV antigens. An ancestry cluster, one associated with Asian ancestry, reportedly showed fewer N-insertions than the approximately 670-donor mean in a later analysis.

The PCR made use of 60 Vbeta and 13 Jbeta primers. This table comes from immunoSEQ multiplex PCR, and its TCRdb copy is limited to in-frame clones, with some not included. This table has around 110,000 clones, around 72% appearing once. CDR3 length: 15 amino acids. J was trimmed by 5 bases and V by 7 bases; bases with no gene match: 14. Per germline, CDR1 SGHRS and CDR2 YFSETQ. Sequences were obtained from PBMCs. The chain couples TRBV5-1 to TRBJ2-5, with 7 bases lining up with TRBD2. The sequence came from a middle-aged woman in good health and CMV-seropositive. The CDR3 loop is CASSGNRGGMETQYF. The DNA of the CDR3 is TGCGCCAGCTCCGGCAACCGGGGAGGGATGGAGACCCAGTACTTC.